Presented here are 17 T cell receptor beta chains from one specimen sequenced in a study of T cells after yellow fever vaccination. One entry per CDR3 protein, called by TCRdb with MiXCR from the 5' RACE reads. The data contain some 150,000 distinct CDR3 sequences, around 9.7% of them seen just once; the ten biggest clones take up around 40%. The sequences come from CD8+ T cells sorted from PBMCs, collected 45 days after the yellow fever booster vaccination. The receptors stem from a man in his late teens or twenties who received the YFV17D yellow fever vaccine.

As to this clonotype: This may be a read error, as it is one base from a much larger clone. The chain carries TRBV12-3 or TRBV12-4 and TRBJ2-7; D is tentatively TRBD1 or TRBD2 (7 bases each). This CDR3 has 15 residues. CDR3 bases: TGTGCCTGCAGGGAGGGACAGTCCTCAGCCTACGAGCAGTACTTC. Translation: CACREGQSSAYEQYF.

This clonotype was seen a few times. The CDR3: CASSEADRSNQPQHF. The CDR3 DNA is TGCGCCAGCAGCGAGGCGGACCGTAGCAATCAGCCCCAGCATTTT. The genes are TRBV5-1 and TRBJ1-5; D is unresolved. Trimming cost V 4 bases and J 0 bases, with 11 bases left between them. The CDR3 is 15 residues long. Germline V gene data show CDR1 as SGHRS and CDR2 as YFSETQ.

The rearrangement uses TRBV29-1 and TRBJ2-1; possible D gene TRBD2, 6 bases. Between the trimmed V and J ends, which lost 7 bases and 0 bases, there was a span of 19 bases. CDR1 SQVTM and CDR2 ANQGSEA come from the germline V gene. The CDR3 length is 16 residues. The CDR3 sequence: CSARDVESVSYNEQFF. CDR3 in DNA: TGCAGCGCGCGGGACGTAGAGTCCGTCTCCTACAATGAGCAGTTCTTC.

This clonotype was recorded a few times. This sequence joins TRBV7-9 and TRBJ1-4, with D perhaps TRBD1 (5 bases). CDR1 is SEHNR, CDR2 FQNEAQ, per germline (reference sequence). Trimming removed 5 bases at V and 5 bases at J, with 15 bases between. The CDR3 sequence is 15 residues long. As DNA, the CDR3 is TGTGCCAGCAGCCAGACCGGGACGGTAAATGAAAAACTGTTTTTT. Its translation: CASSQTGTVNEKLFF.

The CDR3 DNA reads as TGTGCCAGCAGCCAAGATCGGGGGGCTGAAGCTTTCTTT. Amino acid sequence: CASSQDRGAEAFF. This sequence joins TRBV3-1 and TRBJ1-1; D may be TRBD1 (5 bases). The CDR3 has 13 residues. The V gene lost 0 bases and the J gene lost 6 bases, with 8 bases spanning the gap. From germline, CDR1 is LGHDT and CDR2 YNNKEL (reference sequence).

The chain employs TRBV9 and TRBJ2-7; no clear D gene. The CDR3 is 14 amino acids. Germline V CDR1 and CDR2: SGDLS, YYNGEE. Trimming stripped 0 bases from V and 3 bases from J, with 10 bases between. This CDR3 reads CASSVVKVFYEQYF. The CDR3 coding sequence is TGTGCCAGCAGCGTAGTTAAGGTCTTCTACGAGCAGTACTTC.

The chain employs TRBV28 and TRBJ1-5, with no clear D. The CDR3 has 16 residues. The germline gives CDR1 MDHEN, CDR2 SYDVKM. V was shortened by 7 bases and J by 2 bases, with 18 bases between the two germline ends. CDR3 nucleotide sequence: TGTGCCAGCACCCAGATATCCCGGGGTGGCAATCAGCCCCAGCATTTT. Its translation is CASTQISRGGNQPQHF.

This clonotype appeared a few times. The chain employs TRBV6-1 and TRBJ1-1; no reliable D call. Germline-derived CDR1 and CDR2 are MNHNS and SASEGT. Trimming left V 6 bases short and J 1 base short, with 12 bases between. The CDR3 totals 14 residues. CDR3 nucleotides: TGTGCCAGCAGGACATTTGGAAAGAACACTGAAGCTTTCTTT. As protein: CASRTFGKNTEAFF.

The chain links TRBV7-9 to TRBJ2-2; D may match TRBD1 or TRBD2 (5 bases each). The germline gives CDR1 SEHNR, CDR2 FQNEAQ (reference sequence). The CDR3 spans 13 residues. V shed 8 bases and J shed 6 bases, with 13 bases lying between them. The CDR3 spells CASGSMGAGELFF. In DNA, the CDR3 is TGTGCCAGCGGGAGTATGGGGGCCGGGGAGCTGTTTTTT.

This clonotype was counted at least ten times. The chain carries TRBV4-1 and TRBJ1-5; 9 nucleotides line up with TRBD1. Germline V CDR1 and CDR2: MGHRA, YSYEKL. This CDR3 is built from 14 residues. With 5 bases clipped from V and 4 bases from J, the junction kept 3 bases outside the gene matches. CDR3: CASSAQGANQPQHF. The CDR3 DNA reads TGCGCCAGCAGCGCACAGGGGGCTAATCAGCCCCAGCATTTT.

Details on this clonotype: It may be a read error: a sequence one base away is much more abundant. The rearrangement joins TRBV7-2 to TRBJ2-7; D uncertain. Germline-derived CDR1 and CDR2 are SGHTA and FQGNSA. CDR3 length equals 12 residues. The DNA of the CDR3 is TGTGCCGGCAGCTCGACGTACTACGAGCAGTACTTC. The encoded protein is CAGSSTYYEQYF.

This clonotype appeared a few times. The CDR3: CASSEQGLAKNIQYF. The DNA for the CDR3 is TGTGCCAGCAGCGAACAGGGCCTAGCCAAAAACATTCAGTACTTC. V gene TRBV9 combines with J gene TRBJ2-4; D possibly corresponds to TRBD1 (6 bases). The CDR3 runs 15 residues. In germline, CDR1 is SGDLS, CDR2 YYNGEE. Trimming shortened V by 3 bases and J by 0 bases, and 10 bases separated the two germline ends.

The rearrangement uses TRBV5-4 and TRBJ2-5; D call uncertain. The CDR3 is 13 amino acids. Germline V gene sequence: CDR1 SGHNT, CDR2 YYREEE (reference sequence). Trimming left V 0 bases short and J 5 bases short, with 8 bases between. The CDR3 protein is CASSLEVWETQYF. The CDR3 DNA follows: TGTGCCAGCAGCTTGGAAGTTTGGGAGACCCAGTACTTC. Full variable domain (outside the CDR3, taken from reference TRBV5-4 and TRBJ2-5): ETGVTQSPTHLIKTRGQQVTLRCSSQSGHNTVSWYQQALGQGPQFIFQYYREEENGRGNFPPRFSGLQFPNYSSELNVNALELDDSALYLCASSLEVWETQYFGPGTRLLVL.

This clonotype was counted a few times. V usage is TRBV12-5 and J usage is TRBJ2-7; no firm D call. The germline gives CDR1 LGHNT, CDR2 FRNRAP. The germline V and J ends were trimmed by 1 base and 6 bases, with 10 bases remaining between them. The CDR3 spans 13 residues. CDR3 amino acids: CASGLGGPSEQYF. The CDR3 bases are TGTGCTAGTGGTTTGGGGGGTCCCTCCGAGCAGTACTTC.

This clonotype was recorded a few times. V usage is TRBV5-3 and J usage is TRBJ2-1, with TRBD1 identical over 9 bases. TRBV5-3 is given ORF status, its function remaining uncertain. The CDR3 is 18 residues long. Germline trimming cut 2 bases from V and 5 bases from J; bases unmatched to any gene: 14. In DNA form, the CDR3 reads TGTGCCAGAAGCTTAGGCGGACAGGGGCGCCTAGGGGACAATGAGCAGTTCTTC. Translated: CARSLGGQGRLGDNEQFF.

In this sample, this clonotype turned up many times. The chain uses TRBV27 and TRBJ2-5; D call uncertain. The germline V gene has CDR1 MNHEY and CDR2 SMNVEV (reference sequence). Trimming pared 1 base from V and 0 bases from J, leaving 6 bases between. This CDR3 is built from 14 residues. This chain's CDR3 is CASSLYGYQETQYF. In DNA form, the CDR3 reads TGTGCCAGCAGTTTATACGGGTACCAAGAGACCCAGTACTTC.

The sample holds many counts of this clonotype. The chain recombines TRBV5-5 with TRBJ1-1; no definite D call. CDR1 SGHKS and CDR2 YYEKEE come from the germline V gene (reference sequence). The V end was cut by 3 bases, the J end by 1 base, with 7 bases between. The CDR3 sequence is 13 residues long. DNA of the CDR3: TGTGCCAGCAGCTCGCCCCAGAACACTGAAGCTTTCTTT. It encodes CASSSPQNTEAFF.